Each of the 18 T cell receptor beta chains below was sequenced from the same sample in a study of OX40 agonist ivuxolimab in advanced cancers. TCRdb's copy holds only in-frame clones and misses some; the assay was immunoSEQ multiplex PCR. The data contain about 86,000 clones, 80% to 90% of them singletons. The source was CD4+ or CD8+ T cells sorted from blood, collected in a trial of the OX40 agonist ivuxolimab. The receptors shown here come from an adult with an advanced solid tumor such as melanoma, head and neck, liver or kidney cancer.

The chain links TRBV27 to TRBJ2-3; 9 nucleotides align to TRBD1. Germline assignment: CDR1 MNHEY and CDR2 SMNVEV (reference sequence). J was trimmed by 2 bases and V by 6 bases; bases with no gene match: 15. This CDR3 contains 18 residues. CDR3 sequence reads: CASSFSLPGQGYTDTQYF. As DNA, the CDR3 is TGTGCCAGCAGCTTCTCCCTTCCGGGACAGGGTTACACAGATACGCAGTATTTT.

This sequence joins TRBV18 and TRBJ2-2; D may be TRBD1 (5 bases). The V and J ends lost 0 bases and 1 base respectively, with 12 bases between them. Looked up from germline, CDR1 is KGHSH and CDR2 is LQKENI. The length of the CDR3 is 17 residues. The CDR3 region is CASSPPSGYLNTGELFF. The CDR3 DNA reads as TGTGCCAGCTCACCACCGTCAGGGTATTTGAACACCGGGGAGCTGTTTTTT.

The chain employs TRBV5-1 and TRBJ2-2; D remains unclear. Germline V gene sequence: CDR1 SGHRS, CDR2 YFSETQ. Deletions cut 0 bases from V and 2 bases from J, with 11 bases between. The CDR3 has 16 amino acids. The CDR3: CASSLDGVSNTGELFF. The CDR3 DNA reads TGCGCCAGCAGCTTGGATGGGGTCTCTAACACCGGGGAGCTGTTTTTT.

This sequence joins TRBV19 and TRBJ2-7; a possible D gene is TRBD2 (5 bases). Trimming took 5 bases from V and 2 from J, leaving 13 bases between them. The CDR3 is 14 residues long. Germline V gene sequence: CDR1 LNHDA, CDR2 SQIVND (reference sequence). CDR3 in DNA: TGTGCCAGTAGTCTCGTCGGAGGTGCCTACGAGCAGTACTTC. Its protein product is CASSLVGGAYEQYF.

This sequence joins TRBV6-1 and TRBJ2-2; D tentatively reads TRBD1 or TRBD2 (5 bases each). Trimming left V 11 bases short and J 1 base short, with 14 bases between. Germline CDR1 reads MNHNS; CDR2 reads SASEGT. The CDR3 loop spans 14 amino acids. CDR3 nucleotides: TGTGCCGGACAACGGGGCCGGAACACCGGGGAGCTGTTTTTT. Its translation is CAGQRGRNTGELFF.

DNA of the CDR3: TGTGCCAGCAGCCTACAAAGGCTGGGCTATGGCTACACCTTC. The encoded protein is CASSLQRLGYGYTF. The chain couples TRBV6-5 to TRBJ1-2; D is unresolved. The germline gives CDR1 MNHEY, CDR2 SVGAGI. This CDR3 spans 14 amino acids. Trimming left V 6 bases short and J 4 bases short, with 15 bases between.

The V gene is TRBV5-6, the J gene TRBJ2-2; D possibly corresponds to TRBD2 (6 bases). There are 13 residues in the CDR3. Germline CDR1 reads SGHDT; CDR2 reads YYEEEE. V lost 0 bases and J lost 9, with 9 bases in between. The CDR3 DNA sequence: TGTGCCAGCAGCTTGGTGGGGGGTCGGGAGCTGTTTTTT. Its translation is CASSLVGGRELFF.

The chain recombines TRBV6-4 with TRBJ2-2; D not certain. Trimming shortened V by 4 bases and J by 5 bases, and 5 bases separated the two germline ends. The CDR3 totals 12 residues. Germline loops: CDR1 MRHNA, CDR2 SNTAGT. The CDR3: CASSAPTGELFF. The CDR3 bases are TGTGCCAGCAGTGCACCGACCGGGGAGCTGTTTTTT.

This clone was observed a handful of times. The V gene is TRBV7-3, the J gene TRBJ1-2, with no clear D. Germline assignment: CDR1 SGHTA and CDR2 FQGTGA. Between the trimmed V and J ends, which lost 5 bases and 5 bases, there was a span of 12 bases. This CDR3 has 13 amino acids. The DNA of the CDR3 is TGTGCCAGCAGCCCTGAGACCAAATATGGCTACACCTTC. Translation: CASSPETKYGYTF.

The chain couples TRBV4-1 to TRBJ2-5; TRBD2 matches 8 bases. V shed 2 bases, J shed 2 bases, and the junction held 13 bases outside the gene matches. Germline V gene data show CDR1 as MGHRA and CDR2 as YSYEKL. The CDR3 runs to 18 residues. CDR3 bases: TGCGCCAGCAGCCAATTCCCTCAGCGGGGGACTCTTCAAGAGACCCAGTACTTC. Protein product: CASSQFPQRGTLQETQYF.

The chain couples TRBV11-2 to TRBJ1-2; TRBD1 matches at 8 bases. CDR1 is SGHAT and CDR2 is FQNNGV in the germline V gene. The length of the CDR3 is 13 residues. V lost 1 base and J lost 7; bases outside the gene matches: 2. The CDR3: CASSLAGGRGYTF. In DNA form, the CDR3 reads TGTGCCAGCAGCTTAGCAGGGGGCCGTGGCTACACCTTC.

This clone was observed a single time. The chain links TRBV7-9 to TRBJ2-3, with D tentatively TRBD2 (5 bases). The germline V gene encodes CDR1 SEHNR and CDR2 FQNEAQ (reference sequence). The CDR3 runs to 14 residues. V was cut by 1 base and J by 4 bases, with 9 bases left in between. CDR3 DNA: TGTGCCAGCAGCTTAGTAGGCGGGTCAGATACGCAGTATTTT. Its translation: CASSLVGGSDTQYF.

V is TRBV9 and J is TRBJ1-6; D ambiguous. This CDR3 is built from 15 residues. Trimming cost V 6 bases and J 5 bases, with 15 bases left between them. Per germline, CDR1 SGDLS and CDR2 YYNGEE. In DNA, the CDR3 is TGTGCCAGCACTCAGCGAGATAGGAATAATTCACCCCTCCACTTT. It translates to CASTQRDRNNSPLHF.

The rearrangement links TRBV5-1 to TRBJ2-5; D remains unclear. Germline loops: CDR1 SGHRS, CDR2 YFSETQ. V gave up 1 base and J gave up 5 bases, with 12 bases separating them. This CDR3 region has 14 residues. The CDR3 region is CASSLSLARETQYF. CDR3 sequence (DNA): TGCGCCAGCAGCTTGAGTTTGGCTCGTGAGACCCAGTACTTC.

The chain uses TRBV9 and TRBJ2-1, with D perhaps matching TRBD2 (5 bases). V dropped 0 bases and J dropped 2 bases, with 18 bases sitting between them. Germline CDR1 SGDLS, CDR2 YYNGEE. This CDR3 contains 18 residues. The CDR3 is CASSVDNGLSPTYNEQFF. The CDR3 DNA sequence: TGTGCCAGCAGCGTAGATAATGGACTTTCCCCCACCTACAATGAGCAGTTCTTC.

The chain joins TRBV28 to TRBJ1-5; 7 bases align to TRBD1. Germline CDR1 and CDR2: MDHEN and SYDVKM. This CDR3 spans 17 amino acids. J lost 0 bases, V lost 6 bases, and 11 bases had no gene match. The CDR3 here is CASRRDRARNSNQPQHF. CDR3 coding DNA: TGTGCCAGCAGGAGAGACAGGGCCAGAAATAGCAATCAGCCCCAGCATTTT.

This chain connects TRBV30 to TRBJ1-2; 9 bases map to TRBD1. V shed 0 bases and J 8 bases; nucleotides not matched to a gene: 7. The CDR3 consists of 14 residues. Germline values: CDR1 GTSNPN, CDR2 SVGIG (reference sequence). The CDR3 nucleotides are TGTGCCTGGAGTGTGCGACAGGGGGTGGGCGGCTACACCTTC. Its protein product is CAWSVRQGVGGYTF. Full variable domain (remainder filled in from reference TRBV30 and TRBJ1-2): SQTIHQWPATLVQPVGSPLSLECTVEGTSNPNLYWYRQAAGRGLQLLFYSVGIGQISSEVPQNLSASRPQDRQFILSSKKLLLSDSGFYLCAWSVRQGVGGYTFGSGTRLTVV.

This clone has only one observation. The CDR3 region is CASSSQYQGQPQHF. The CDR3 bases are TGTGCCAGCAGCTCCCAGTACCAGGGTCAGCCCCAGCATTTT. The V gene is TRBV7-2, the J gene TRBJ1-5, with D tentatively TRBD1 (5 bases). V gave up 4 bases and J gave up 6 bases, with 13 bases separating them. The CDR3 length is 14 residues. The V gene's germline CDR1 is SGHTA and CDR2 FQGNSA.